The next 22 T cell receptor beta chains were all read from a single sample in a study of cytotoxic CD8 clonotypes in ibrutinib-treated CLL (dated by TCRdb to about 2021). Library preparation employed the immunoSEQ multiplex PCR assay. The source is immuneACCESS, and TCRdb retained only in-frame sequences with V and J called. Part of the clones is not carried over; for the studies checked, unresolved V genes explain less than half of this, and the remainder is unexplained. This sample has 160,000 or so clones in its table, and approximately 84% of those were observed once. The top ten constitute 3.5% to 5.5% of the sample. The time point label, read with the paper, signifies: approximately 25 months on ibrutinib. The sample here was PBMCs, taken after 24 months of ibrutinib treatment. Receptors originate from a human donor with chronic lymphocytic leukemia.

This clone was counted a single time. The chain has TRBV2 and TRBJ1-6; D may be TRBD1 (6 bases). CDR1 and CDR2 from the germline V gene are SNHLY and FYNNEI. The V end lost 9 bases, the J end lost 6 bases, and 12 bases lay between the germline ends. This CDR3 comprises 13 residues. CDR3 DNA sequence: TGTGCCAGACGACAGGATGGTAATTCACCCCTCCACTTT. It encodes CARRQDGNSPLHF.

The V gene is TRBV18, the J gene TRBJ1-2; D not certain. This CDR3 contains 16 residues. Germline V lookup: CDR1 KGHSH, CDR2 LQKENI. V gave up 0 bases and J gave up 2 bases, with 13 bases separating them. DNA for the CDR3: TGTGCCAGCTCACCACCACAAGGGAGGACGAACTATGGCTACACCTTC. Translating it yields CASSPPQGRTNYGYTF.

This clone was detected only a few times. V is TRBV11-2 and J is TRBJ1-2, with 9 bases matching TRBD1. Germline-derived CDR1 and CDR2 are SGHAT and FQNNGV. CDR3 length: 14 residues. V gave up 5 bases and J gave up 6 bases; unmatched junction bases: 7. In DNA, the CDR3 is TGTGCCAGCAGCGAGGGACAGGGTTACAATGGCTACACCTTC. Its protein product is CASSEGQGYNGYTF.

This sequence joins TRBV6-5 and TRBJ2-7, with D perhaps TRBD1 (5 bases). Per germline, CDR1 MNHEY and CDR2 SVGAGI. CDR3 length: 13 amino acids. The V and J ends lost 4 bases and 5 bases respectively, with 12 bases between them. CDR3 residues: CASSLTRAHEQYF. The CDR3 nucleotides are TGTGCCAGCAGTTTAACCAGGGCTCACGAGCAGTACTTC.

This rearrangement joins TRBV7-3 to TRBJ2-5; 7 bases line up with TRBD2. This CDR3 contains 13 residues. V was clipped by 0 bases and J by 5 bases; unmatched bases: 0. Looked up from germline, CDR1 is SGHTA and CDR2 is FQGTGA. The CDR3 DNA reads TGTGCCAGCAGCTTAACAGCGGGGGAGACCCAGTACTTC. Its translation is CASSLTAGETQYF. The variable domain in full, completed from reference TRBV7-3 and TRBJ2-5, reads GAGVSQTPSNKVTEKGKYVELRCDPISGHTALYWYRQSLGQGPEFLIYFQGTGAADDSGLPNDRFFAVRPEGSVSTLKIQRTERGDSAVYLCASSLTAGETQYFGPGTRLLVL.

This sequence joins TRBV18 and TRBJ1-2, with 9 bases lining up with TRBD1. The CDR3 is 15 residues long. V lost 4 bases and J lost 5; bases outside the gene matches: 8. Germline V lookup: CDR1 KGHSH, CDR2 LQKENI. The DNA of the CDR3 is TGTGCCAGCTCACAGGGGACAGGGCTACGGTATGGCTACACCTTC. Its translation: CASSQGTGLRYGYTF.

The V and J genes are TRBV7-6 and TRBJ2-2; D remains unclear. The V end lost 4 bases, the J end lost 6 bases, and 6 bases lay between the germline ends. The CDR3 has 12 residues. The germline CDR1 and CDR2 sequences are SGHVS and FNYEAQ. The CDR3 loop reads CASSSHSGELFF. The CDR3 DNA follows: TGTGCCAGCAGCTCTCATTCCGGGGAGCTGTTTTTT.

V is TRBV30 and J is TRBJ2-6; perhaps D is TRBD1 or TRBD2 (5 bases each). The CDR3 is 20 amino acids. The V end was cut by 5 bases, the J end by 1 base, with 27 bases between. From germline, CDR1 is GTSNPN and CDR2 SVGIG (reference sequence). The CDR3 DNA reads TGTGCCTGGCCTACTCGGCGAGGGGCGCTGGAAAAGTCTGGGGCCAACGTCCTGACTTTC. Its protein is CAWPTRRGALEKSGANVLTF. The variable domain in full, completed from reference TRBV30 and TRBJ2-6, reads SQTIHQWPATLVQPVGSPLSLECTVEGTSNPNLYWYRQAAGRGLQLLFYSVGIGQISSEVPQNLSASRPQDRQFILSSKKLLLSDSGFYLCAWPTRRGALEKSGANVLTFGAGSRLTVL.

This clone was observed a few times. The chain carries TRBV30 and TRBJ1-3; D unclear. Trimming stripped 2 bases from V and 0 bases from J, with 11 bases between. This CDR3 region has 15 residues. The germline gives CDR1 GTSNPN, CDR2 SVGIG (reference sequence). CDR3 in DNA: TGTGCCTGGAGTCCCAGAATCAGCTCTGGAAACACCATATATTTT. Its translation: CAWSPRISSGNTIYF.

The CDR3 DNA sequence: TGTGCCATCAGTGAGTCCCCATCTAGCGGGGGGGCAGATACGCAGTATTTT. Translating it yields CAISESPSSGGADTQYF. The rearrangement uses TRBV10-3 and TRBJ2-3, with 12 bases fitting TRBD2. Germline V lookup: CDR1 ENHRY, CDR2 SYGVKD. V was pared by 0 bases and J by 4 bases, with 5 bases of the junction left unmatched. CDR3 length: 17 residues.

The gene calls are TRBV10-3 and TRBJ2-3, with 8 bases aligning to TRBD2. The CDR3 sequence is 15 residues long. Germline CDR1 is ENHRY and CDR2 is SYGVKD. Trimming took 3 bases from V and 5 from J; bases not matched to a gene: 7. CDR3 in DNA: TGTGCCATCAGTGATAGGTCGGGAGGGGTAGATACGCAGTATTTT. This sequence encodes CAISDRSGGVDTQYF.

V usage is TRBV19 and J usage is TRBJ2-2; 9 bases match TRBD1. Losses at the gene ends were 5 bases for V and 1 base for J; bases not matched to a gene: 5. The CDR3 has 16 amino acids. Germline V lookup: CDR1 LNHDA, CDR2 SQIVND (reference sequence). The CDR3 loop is CASSPGQGRNTGELFF. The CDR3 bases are TGTGCCAGTAGTCCCGGACAGGGGAGGAACACCGGGGAGCTGTTTTTT.

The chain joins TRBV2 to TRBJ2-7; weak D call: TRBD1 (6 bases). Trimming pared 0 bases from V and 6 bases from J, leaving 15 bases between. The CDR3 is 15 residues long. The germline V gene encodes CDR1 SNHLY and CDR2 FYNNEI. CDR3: CASSEAPGVRSEQYF. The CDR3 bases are TGTGCCAGCAGTGAAGCTCCAGGGGTGCGAAGCGAGCAGTACTTC. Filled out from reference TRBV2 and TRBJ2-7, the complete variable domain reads EPEVTQTPSHQVTQMGQEVILRCVPISNHLYFYWYRQILGQKVEFLVSFYNNEISEKSEIFDDQFSVERPDGSNFTLKIRSTKLEDSAMYFCASSEAPGVRSEQYFGPGTRLTVT.

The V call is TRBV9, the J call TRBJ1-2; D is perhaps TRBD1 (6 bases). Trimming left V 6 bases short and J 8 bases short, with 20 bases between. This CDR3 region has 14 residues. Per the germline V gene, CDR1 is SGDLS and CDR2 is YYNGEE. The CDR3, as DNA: TGTGCCAGCAAATCTGGGGGGCGCGCTGGCGGCTACACCTTC. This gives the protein CASKSGGRAGGYTF. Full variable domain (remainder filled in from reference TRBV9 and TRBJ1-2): DSGVTQTPKHLITATGQRVTLRCSPRSGDLSVYWYQQSLDQGLQFLIQYYNGEERAKGNILERFSAQQFPDLHSELNLSSLELGDSALYFCASKSGGRAGGYTFGSGTRLTVV.

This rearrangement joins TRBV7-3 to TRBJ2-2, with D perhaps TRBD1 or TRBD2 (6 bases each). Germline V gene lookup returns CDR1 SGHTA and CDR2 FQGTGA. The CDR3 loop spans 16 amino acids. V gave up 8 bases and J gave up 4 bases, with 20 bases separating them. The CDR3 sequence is CASCKRGDPSTGELFF. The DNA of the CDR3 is TGTGCCAGCTGCAAGAGGGGGGACCCGTCCACCGGGGAGCTGTTTTTT.

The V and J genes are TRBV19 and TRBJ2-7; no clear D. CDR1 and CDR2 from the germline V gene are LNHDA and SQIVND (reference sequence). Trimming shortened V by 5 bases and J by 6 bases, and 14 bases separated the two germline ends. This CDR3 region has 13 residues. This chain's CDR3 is CASSPQASREQYF. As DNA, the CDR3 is TGTGCCAGTAGTCCCCAGGCTTCACGCGAGCAGTACTTC.

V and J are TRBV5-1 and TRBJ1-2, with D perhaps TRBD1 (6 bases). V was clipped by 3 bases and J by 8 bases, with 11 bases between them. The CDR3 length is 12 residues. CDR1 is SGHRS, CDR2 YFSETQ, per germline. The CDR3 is CASSWDTRGYTF. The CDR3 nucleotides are TGCGCCAGCAGCTGGGACACCCGGGGCTACACCTTC.

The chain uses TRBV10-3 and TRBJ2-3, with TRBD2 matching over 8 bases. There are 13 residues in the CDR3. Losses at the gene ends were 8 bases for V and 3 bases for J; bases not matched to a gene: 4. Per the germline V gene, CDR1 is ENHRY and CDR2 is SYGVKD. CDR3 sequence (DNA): TGTGCCATCGGACTAGCCCCAACAGATACGCAGTATTTT. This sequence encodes CAIGLAPTDTQYF.

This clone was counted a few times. The CDR3 DNA reads as TGTGCCAGCAGTTACTCTCGGGACAGTTTGTGGCCCCAGCATTTT. The encoded protein is CASSYSRDSLWPQHF. The genes are TRBV6-5 and TRBJ1-5; 7 nucleotides line up with TRBD1. The CDR3 is made up of 15 amino acids. Per germline, CDR1 MNHEY and CDR2 SVGAGI. The V gene end was trimmed by 0 bases and the J gene end by 9 bases; junction bases not matched to a gene: 8.

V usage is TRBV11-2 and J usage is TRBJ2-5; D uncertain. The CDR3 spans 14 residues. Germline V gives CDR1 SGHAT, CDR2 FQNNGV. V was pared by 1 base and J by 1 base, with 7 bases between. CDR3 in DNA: TGTGCCAGCAGCTTAGTGGGCAGCCAAGAGACCCAGTACTTC. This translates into CASSLVGSQETQYF.

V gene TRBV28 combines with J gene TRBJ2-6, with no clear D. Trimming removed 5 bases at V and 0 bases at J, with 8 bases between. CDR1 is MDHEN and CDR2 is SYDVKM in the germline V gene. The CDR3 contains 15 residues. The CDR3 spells CASSKPGSGANVLTF. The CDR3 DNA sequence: TGTGCCAGCAGTAAACCCGGCTCTGGGGCCAACGTCCTGACTTTC.

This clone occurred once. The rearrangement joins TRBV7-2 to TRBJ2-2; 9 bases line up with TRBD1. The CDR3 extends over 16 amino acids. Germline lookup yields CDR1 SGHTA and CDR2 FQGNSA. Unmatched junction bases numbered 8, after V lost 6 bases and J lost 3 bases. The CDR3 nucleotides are TGTGCCAGCAGTCAAGCCGGGACAGGGTACACCGGGGAGCTGTTTTTT. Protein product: CASSQAGTGYTGELFF.